This T cell receptor (beta chain) was sequenced for a study of blood T cell repertoires in COVID-19. The assay was immunoSEQ multiplex PCR, and TCRdb's table has in-frame clones only and misses some. The sample gives around 63,000 clones, around 86% of which show up once; approximately 30% is in the top ten. The CDR3 loop spans 15 amino acids. Germline V gives CDR1 WSHSY, CDR2 SAAADI. The ends lost 6 bases at V and 3 bases at J; junction bases unmatched: 2. V gene TRBV10-2 combines with J gene TRBJ2-3; 14 nucleotides align to TRBD2. Sample: peripheral blood. This clonotype was sampled from an elderly woman with active or convalescent COVID-19. The CDR3 here is CASRRTSGRTDTQYF. The CDR3 nucleotides read TGCGCCAGCAGAAGGACTAGCGGGAGGACAGATACGCAGTATTTT.